A selection of T cell receptor beta chains follows, all from one sample in a study of post-analysis software for immune sequencing data. TCRdb recomputed calls from the PCR reads with MiXCR, one row per CDR3 protein. The sample has fewer than 850,000 distinct CDR3 sequences, 25% to 30% seen once; the top ten hold under 0.7%. The specimen was blood. The receptors derive from a girl aged 10-17 years with multiple sclerosis. Both conserved end residues are part of each CDR3. D genes are given only for firm matches. The size entry is marked missing in some rows and otherwise reads once, few, many or a size class.

J gene | V gene | D gene | clone size | CDR3 protein | CDR3 DNA
TRBJ1-6 | TRBV7-2 | NA | NA | CASSFPTGGVLQGSPLHF | TGTGCCAGCAGCTTCCCAACGGGGGGTGTCCTTCAGGGGTCACCCCTCCACTTT
TRBJ2-2 | TRBV28 | TRBD2 | NA | CASSLTSGMNTGELFF | TGTGCCAGCAGTTTGACTAGCGGTATGAACACCGGGGAGCTGTTTTTT
TRBJ1-2 | TRBV20-1 | NA | NA | CSALATENYGYTF | TGCAGTGCTCTAGCGACAGAAAACTATGGCTACACCTTC
TRBJ1-1 | TRBV7-9 | NA | NA | CASSLVLGPAQRNTEAFF | TGTGCCAGCAGCTTAGTTCTGGGTCCGGCACAGCGGAATACTGAAGCTTTCTTT
TRBJ1-2 | TRBV5-5 | NA | NA | CAGSPGLADYGYTF | TGTGCCGGCAGCCCGGGCCTCGCGGACTATGGCTACACCTTC
TRBJ2-5 | TRBV28 | NA | few | CASSWRGRETQYF | TGTGCCAGCAGTTGGAGAGGGCGGGAGACCCAGTACTTC
TRBJ1-4 | TRBV4-1 | NA | few | CASSQESTTNEKLFF | TGCGCCAGCAGCCAAGAAAGCACAACTAATGAAAAACTGTTTTTT
TRBJ1-6 | TRBV18 | NA | few | CASSPSGLNSPLHF | TGTGCCAGCTCACCATCAGGGTTGAATTCACCCCTCCACTTT
TRBJ2-1 | TRBV24-1 | NA | NA | CATSDGGLSYNEQFF | TGTGCCACCAGTGATGGGGGGCTTTCCTACAATGAGCAGTTCTTC
TRBJ1-2 | TRBV5-1 | NA | NA | CASSPQPYHEIGYTF | TGCGCCAGCAGCCCACAACCCTATCATGAAATTGGCTACACCTTC
TRBJ2-5 | TRBV10-3 | NA | few | CAISESSGEREQYF | TGTGCCATCAGTGAGTCGTCGGGGGAGAGGGAGCAGTACTTC
TRBJ2-7 | TRBV7-2 | TRBD1 | few | CASSADRGGPYEQYF | TGTGCCAGCAGCGCGGACAGGGGAGGTCCCTACGAGCAGTACTTC
TRBJ2-5 | TRBV5-1 | TRBD2 | NA | CASSVGLARETQYF | TGCGCCAGCAGCGTAGGACTAGCGAGGGAGACCCAGTACTTC
TRBJ2-3 | TRBV24-1 | NA | few | CATSDPTSLRRPDTQYF | TGTGCCACCAGTGACCCGACTAGTTTGAGGCGTCCAGATACGCAGTATTTT
TRBJ2-1 | TRBV6-6 | NA | many | CASSTTYNEQFF | TGTGCCAGCAGTACCACCTACAATGAGCAGTTCTTC
TRBJ2-3 | TRBV7-2 | NA | NA | CASSSPVRGNTDTQYF | TGTGCCAGCAGCTCCCCGGTCCGGGGAAACACAGATACGCAGTATTTT
TRBJ2-1 | TRBV5-4 | TRBD2 | NA | CASSLGGRGGLSGQEQFF | TGTGCCAGCAGCTTAGGTGGGCGGGGGGGCCTTAGTGGCCAAGAGCAGTTCTTC
TRBJ2-1 | TRBV12-3/TRBV12-4 | NA | NA | CASSDDWSSYNEQFF | TGTGCCAGCAGTGACGACTGGAGCTCCTACAATGAGCAGTTCTTC
TRBJ2-1 | TRBV7-9 | NA | few | CASSAPYNEQFF | TGTGCCAGCAGCGCCCCGTACAATGAGCAGTTCTTC
TRBJ2-5 | TRBV9 | NA | few | CASSGESQYF | TGTGCCAGCAGCGGGGAATCCCAGTACTTC
TRBJ1-1 | TRBV5-1 | NA | NA | CASSSAFLPGPSNTEAFF | TGCGCCAGCAGCTCAGCCTTTCTACCGGGACCTTCTAACACTGAAGCTTTCTTT
TRBJ2-5 | TRBV12-3/TRBV12-4 | NA | NA | CASSFGEQETQYF | TGTGCCAGCAGTTTTGGCGAGCAAGAGACCCAGTACTTC
TRBJ2-3 | TRBV20-1 | TRBD2 | NA | CSAPPGAGGTDTQYF | TGCAGTGCGCCCCCGGGAGCGGGGGGCACAGATACGCAGTATTTT
TRBJ2-5 | TRBV2 | NA | NA | CASSGTAETQYF | TGTGCCAGCAGTGGCACAGCGGAGACCCAGTACTTC
TRBJ2-5 | TRBV12-3/TRBV12-4 | NA | NA | CASSPPQGHGTQYF | TGTGCCAGCAGTCCCCCGCAGGGTCACGGGACCCAGTACTTC
TRBJ1-1 | TRBV7-2 | TRBD1 | NA | CASSPHRGLNTEAFF | TGTGCCAGCAGCCCCCACAGGGGGTTGAACACTGAAGCTTTCTTT
TRBJ1-2 | TRBV5-1 | NA | NA | CASSLAEGYRYTF | TGCGCCAGCAGCTTGGCCGAGGGTTATCGCTACACCTTC
TRBJ1-5 | TRBV20-1 | NA | NA | CSARATQGNQPQHF | TGCAGTGCTAGAGCTACCCAAGGCAATCAGCCCCAGCATTTT
TRBJ2-1 | TRBV6-5 | TRBD2 | many | CASSYSRTSVNEQFF | TGTGCCAGCAGTTACTCTAGGACTAGTGTCAATGAGCAGTTCTTC
TRBJ2-7 | TRBV27 | TRBD2 | NA | CASSLRRGGRSYEQYF | TGTGCCAGCAGTCTTCGACGAGGCGGGAGGTCCTACGAGCAGTACTTC
TRBJ2-5 | TRBV5-1 | NA | few | CASSLLGSEETQYF | TGCGCCAGCAGCTTGCTAGGTAGCGAGGAGACCCAGTACTTC
TRBJ2-3 | TRBV24-1 | TRBD1 | few | CATSDPRTGNLADTQYF | TGTGCCACCAGTGACCCCAGGACAGGGAATCTCGCAGATACGCAGTATTTT
TRBJ2-1 | TRBV20-1 | TRBD2 | few | CSARDRGLAGYNEQFF | TGCAGTGCTAGAGATCGGGGGCTAGCGGGGTACAATGAGCAGTTCTTC
TRBJ2-3 | TRBV7-9 | TRBD1 | NA | CASSLGDSTSTDTQYF | TGTGCCAGCAGCTTAGGGGACAGCACTAGCACAGATACGCAGTATTTT
TRBJ2-1 | TRBV4-3 | TRBD2 | NA | CASSRIAGETYNEQFF | TGCGCCAGCAGCCGAATAGCGGGAGAAACCTACAATGAGCAGTTCTTC
TRBJ2-2 | TRBV20-1 | TRBD1 | few | CSARDRGGVVSGELFF | TGCAGTGCTAGAGATAGAGGGGGCGTTGTGTCCGGGGAGCTGTTTTTT
TRBJ2-3 | TRBV29-1 | TRBD1 | few | CSVEDRGDTQYF | TGCAGCGTTGAGGACAGGGGAGATACGCAGTATTTT
TRBJ1-5 | TRBV6-2/TRBV6-3 | TRBD1 | NA | CASSSRTGVYQPQHF | TGTGCCAGCAGTTCTCGGACAGGGGTGTATCAGCCCCAGCATTTT
TRBJ2-1 | TRBV5-1 | NA | many | CASSLGLVSYNEQFF | TGCGCCAGCAGCTTGGGACTAGTATCCTACAATGAGCAGTTCTTC
TRBJ2-3 | TRBV2 | TRBD2 | few | CASSEERGDTDTQYF | TGTGCCAGCAGTGAGGAGCGGGGGGACACAGATACGCAGTATTTT
TRBJ2-1 | TRBV28 | NA | many | CASSFREQFF | TGTGCCAGCAGTTTTCGTGAGCAGTTCTTC